Included here is one T cell receptor beta chain sequence, with context. No antigen is known for it. This sample was taken from a study of cytomegalovirus exposure and HLA in healthy donors. Germline CDR1 reads GTSNPN; CDR2 reads SVGIG (reference sequence). The CDR3 has 16 residues. V dropped 1 base and J dropped 2; count of bases not matched to a gene: 10. Points from the study as a whole: Most TCR beta V segments were productive about 87% or about 30% of the time in an earlier analysis. As immune exposure information, only CMV serostatus was available.

PCR used 60 Vbeta primers and 13 Jbeta primers. Produced via immunoSEQ multiplex PCR; TCRdb's table is partial and in-frame only. The sample includes 150,000 to 200,000 clones, 70% of them seen just once. The TCR sequence derives from a man aged 18 to 29 in good health and CMV-seropositive. The chain recombines TRBV30 with TRBJ2-5; TRBD2 agrees at 7 bases. The sequenced sample consisted of PBMCs. The CDR3 coding sequence is TGTGCCTGGAGTGGTCCGTGGGCGGGAGTTCAAGAGACCCAGTACTTC. This codes for CAWSGPWAGVQETQYF.